This T cell receptor beta chain appears in the sequencing data of a study of cytomegalovirus exposure and HLA in healthy donors. Overall study: About 85 million unique TCRs from HLA-typed donors were held in an early release of data. Broader study findings: One cluster of highly shared sequence variants probably arose as a sequencing artifact. Confirmation was obtained in vitro that a few CMV-associated chains are specific for CMV antigens.

Germline loops: CDR1 LGHNA, CDR2 YNFKEQ. The CDR3 covers 16 residues. V lost 0 bases and J lost 0; bases outside the gene matches: 0. The PCR employed 60 Vbeta primers together with 13 Jbeta primers. Libraries were prepared by immunoSEQ multiplex PCR; TCRdb keeps only in-frame clonotypes and omits some of them. The sample yields around 150,000 clones, approximately 57% seen once. In its sample, this clone was seen a few times. Its antigen is currently unknown. This chain uses TRBV4-2 with TRBJ2-1, with 9 bases matching TRBD2. Specimen: PBMCs. The receptor comes from a male donor in good health and CMV-seronegative. DNA of the CDR3: TGTGCCAGCAGCCAAGAAGCGGGGGGCTCCTACAATGAGCAGTTCTTC. The encoded protein is CASSQEAGGSYNEQFF.